This TCR beta chain was identified in a study of CD8+CD57+ T cells in acquired aplastic anemia. Background on the study: Each DNA sample taken from sorted CD4+ and CD8+ cells came to roughly 3.5 ug on average. Study-level results: Patients had around 30 CD8+ CDR3 sequences in common with controls (the shared set). In CD8+ cells, Simpson's diversity showed no significant difference between patients and controls.

With respect to this clonotype: What it binds is not known.

There are 12 residues in the CDR3. Trimming took 4 bases from V and 7 from J, leaving 10 bases between them. Per the germline V gene, CDR1 is LNHDA and CDR2 is SQIVND (reference sequence). The authors sequenced patients whose flow cytometry had shown CD8+CD57+ cell expansion. The diagnosis in all patients was severe acquired aplastic anemia. Genomic DNA constituted the template upon which TCR beta VDJ and CDR3 profiling was performed. TCRdb fed the reads into MiXCR, producing one record per CDR3 protein. The table has under 200,000 distinct CDR3 sequences, less than 60% seen once. The rearrangement uses TRBV19 and TRBJ2-5, with a possible D match to TRBD1 (5 bases). Sequenced input: sorted CD4+, CD8+, or CD8+CD57+ T cells (not recorded which) from PBMCs. This receptor was identified in a human donor with aplastic anemia. The CDR3 sequence is CASSRGYGTQYF. Here the CDR3 DNA reads TGTGCCAGTAGTAGGGGCTACGGGACCCAGTACTTC.